Below are 18 T cell receptor beta chains sequenced from a single sample in a study of blood T cell repertoires in COVID-19 (dated by TCRdb to 2020 to 2022). The library was made by the immunoSEQ multiplex PCR assay. Entries here come from immuneACCESS through TCRdb and include only in-frame sequences with V and J called. Some clones fail to appear in such tables; in the studies checked, an unresolved V gene covers under half of the shortfall, and the cause of the remainder is unknown. The sample table records 150,000 to 200,000 clones; 89% of these occur just once. The ten largest clones capture less than 2% of the sample. The sequenced material came from peripheral blood. The receptors shown here come from a man younger than 30 who had recovered from COVID-19.

This clone was seen a handful of times. The chain uses TRBV10-1 and TRBJ2-1, with TRBD2 matching 7 bases. V lost 0 bases, J lost 7 bases, and 6 bases stayed unmatched. Per the germline V gene, CDR1 is WNHNN and CDR2 is SYGVQD (reference sequence). The CDR3 spans 15 residues. CDR3 nucleotide sequence: TGCGCCAGCAGTGAGTCCTCCATGGGGGGGAATGAGCAGTTCTTC. Protein product: CASSESSMGGNEQFF.

V is TRBV19 and J is TRBJ1-1; the match to TRBD1 covers 8 bases. Germline CDR1 and CDR2: LNHDA and SQIVND (reference sequence). J gave up 5 bases and V 5 bases, and 10 bases lay outside the gene matches. The CDR3 consists of 15 residues. CDR3 bases: TGTGCCAGTAGTTCAACAGGGGGGATGGTTACTGAAGCTTTCTTT. Its translation is CASSSTGGMVTEAFF. The whole variable domain, filled in from reference TRBV19 and TRBJ1-1, reads DGGITQSPKYLFRKEGQNVTLSCEQNLNHDAMYWYRQDPGQGLRLIYYSQIVNDFQKGDIAEGYSVSREKKESFPLTVTSAQKNPTAFYLCASSSTGGMVTEAFFGQGTRLTVV.

This clone was seen once. J is TRBJ2-7 and V is TRBV29-1; a possible D gene is TRBD2 (6 bases). The germline gives CDR1 SQVTM, CDR2 ANQGSEA. Trimming pared 3 bases from V and 4 bases from J, leaving 13 bases between. This CDR3 region has 13 residues. CDR3: CSVDWGEPYEQYF. The CDR3, as DNA: TGCAGCGTTGACTGGGGGGAGCCTTACGAGCAGTACTTC.

A word on this clone: The same CDR3 can be traced to other DNA sequences in this sample. The chain has TRBV5-4 and TRBJ2-1; 12 nucleotides agree with TRBD2. Looked up from germline, CDR1 is SGHNT and CDR2 is YYREEE (reference sequence). The ends lost 3 bases at V and 4 bases at J; junction bases unmatched: 2. CDR3 size: 15 residues. This chain's CDR3 is CASSSGLAGYNEQFF. The CDR3 DNA is TGTGCCAGCAGCTCTGGACTAGCGGGGTACAATGAGCAGTTCTTC.

The V gene is TRBV6-2 or TRBV6-3, the J gene TRBJ2-1, with 11 positions matching TRBD2. Germline CDR1 and CDR2: MNHEY and SVGEGT. The CDR3 consists of 15 residues. V shed 5 bases and J 6 bases; nucleotides not matched to a gene: 6. In DNA, the CDR3 is TGTGCCAGCAGTACAAGACTAGCGGGATCCAATGAGCAGTTCTTC. The encoded protein is CASSTRLAGSNEQFF.

This clone has a single count. The chain couples TRBV28 to TRBJ2-5; tentatively, D is TRBD2 (7 bases). V lost 3 bases to trimming and J lost 5 bases, with 13 bases between them. The CDR3 runs to 14 residues. CDR1 and CDR2 (germline): MDHEN, SYDVKM. CDR3 in DNA: TGTGCCAGCAGTTTTCCGGGGGGCAGGGAGACCCAGTACTTC. Protein: CASSFPGGRETQYF.

V usage is TRBV27 and J usage is TRBJ2-1; tentatively, D is TRBD2 (7 bases). Germline V lookup: CDR1 MNHEY, CDR2 SMNVEV (reference sequence). This CDR3 spans 15 amino acids. The V gene lost 2 bases and the J gene lost 6 bases, with 14 bases spanning the gap. The CDR3 reads CASSLRGAGLNEQFF. The DNA for the CDR3 is TGTGCCAGCAGTTTACGGGGGGCTGGCCTCAATGAGCAGTTCTTC.

This sequence joins TRBV7-3 and TRBJ1-2, with 9 bases aligning to TRBD1. Per the germline V gene, CDR1 is SGHTA and CDR2 is FQGTGA. The CDR3 consists of 14 residues. J was trimmed by 4 bases and V by 5 bases; bases with no gene match: 5. CDR3 protein: CASSPGQGGYGYTF. CDR3 DNA sequence: TGTGCCAGCAGCCCGGGACAGGGAGGCTATGGCTACACCTTC.

V and J are TRBV7-9 and TRBJ2-1, with 7 bases that match TRBD2. Germline-derived CDR1 and CDR2 are SEHNR and FQNEAQ (reference sequence). The CDR3 length is 13 residues. V lost 2 bases to trimming and J lost 15 bases; unmatched junction nucleotides: 10. CDR3 coding DNA: TGTGCCAGCAGCTTAACCCTCGGGCGGGAGAGGTTCTTC. Translating gives CASSLTLGRERFF. Full variable domain (outside the CDR3, taken from reference TRBV7-9 and TRBJ2-1): DTGVSQNPRHKITKRGQNVTFRCDPISEHNRLYWYRQTLGQGPEFLTYFQNEAQLEKSRLLSDRFSAERPKGSFSTLEIQRTEQGDSAMYLCASSLTLGRERFFGPGTRLTVL.

V gene TRBV3-1 (or the pseudogene TRBV3-2) combines with J gene TRBJ2-7; TRBD2 matches 12 bases. The CDR3 length is 15 residues. Germline V CDR1 and CDR2: LGHDT, YNNKEL (reference sequence). V lost 1 base and J lost 6; bases outside the gene matches: 4. The CDR3 loop reads CASSQGLAGASEQYF. In DNA form, the CDR3 reads TGTGCCAGCAGCCAAGGACTAGCGGGAGCTTCCGAGCAGTACTTC.

The chain carries TRBV12-5 and TRBJ1-2; TRBD1 is a possible D gene (5 bases). Trimming cost V 2 bases and J 3 bases, with 10 bases left between them. The CDR3 has 14 amino acids. Germline values: CDR1 LGHNT, CDR2 FRNRAP. As DNA, the CDR3 is TGTGCTAGTGGTTTGTCCGGGGGATACTATGGCTACACCTTC. Translating gives CASGLSGGYYGYTF.

The rearrangement links TRBV24-1 to TRBJ2-7; 7 bases line up with TRBD1. The CDR3 has 12 residues. V lost 3 bases and J lost 5; bases outside the gene matches: 0. Germline CDR1 is KGHDR and CDR2 is SFDVKD. In nucleotides, the CDR3 is TGTGCCACCAGTGATACAGGGGACGAGCAGTACTTC. Translation gives CATSDTGDEQYF.

This clone came up once. The genes are TRBV7-2 and TRBJ2-2; 12 nucleotides align to TRBD2. The CDR3 has 17 residues. The germline V gene has CDR1 SGHTA and CDR2 FQGNSA. Trimming took 3 bases from V and 5 from J; bases not matched to a gene: 7. CDR3 in DNA: TGTGCCAGCAGCTTCAGGACTAGCGGGACATCGACCGGGGAGCTGTTTTTT. This translates into CASSFRTSGTSTGELFF.

V is TRBV27 and J is TRBJ1-1, with D tentatively TRBD1 (5 bases). CDR1 and CDR2 (germline): MNHEY, SMNVEV (reference sequence). The CDR3 is 12 amino acids. Trimming shortened V by 8 bases and J by 12 bases, and 19 bases separated the two germline ends. The CDR3 sequence: CASASRGEMTFF. The DNA of the CDR3 is TGTGCCAGCGCGAGCCGGGGGGAGATGACTTTCTTT.

The rearrangement joins TRBV7-2 to TRBJ2-5; no clear D gene. V was cut by 1 base and J by 1 base, with 7 bases left in between. Germline V gene lookup returns CDR1 SGHTA and CDR2 FQGNSA. This CDR3 contains 14 residues. CDR3 bases: TGTGCCAGCAGCTTAGTGTCTACCCAAGAGACCCAGTACTTC. Protein sequence: CASSLVSTQETQYF.

The chain recombines TRBV6-2 or TRBV6-3 with TRBJ2-7; D may be TRBD1 (6 bases). V gave up 2 bases and J gave up 5 bases, with 16 bases separating them. CDR1 and CDR2 from the germline V gene are MNHEY and SVGEGT. CDR3 length: 15 residues. CDR3 DNA sequence: TGTGCCAGCAGTTACCAGAACCACAGGGCCGACGAGCAGTACTTC. This translates into CASSYQNHRADEQYF.

V gene TRBV14 combines with J gene TRBJ1-2, with D perhaps matching TRBD1 (5 bases). Germline CDR1 and CDR2: SGHDN and FVKESK. There are 12 residues in the CDR3. The V gene lost 4 bases and the J gene lost 8 bases, with 11 bases spanning the gap. The CDR3 nucleotides are TGTGCCAGCAGCCGCCGGGGGGACGGCTACACCTTC. Translating gives CASSRRGDGYTF. Together with reference TRBV14 and TRBJ1-2, the CDR3 gives the full variable domain: EAGVTQFPSHSVIEKGQTVTLRCDPISGHDNLYWYRRVMGKEIKFLLHFVKESKQDESGMPNNRFLAERTGGTYSTLKVQPAELEDSGVYFCASSRRGDGYTFGSGTRLTVV.

The chain recombines TRBV7-9 with TRBJ2-3, with a possible D match to TRBD2 (5 bases). This CDR3 has 14 amino acids. V was clipped by 8 bases and J by 3 bases, with 15 bases between them. Germline assignment: CDR1 SEHNR and CDR2 FQNEAQ (reference sequence). CDR3 amino acids: CASQNRGSTDTQYF. The CDR3 DNA is TGTGCCAGCCAAAACCGAGGGAGTACAGATACGCAGTATTTT.